This entry is about one TCR beta chain. The antigen is not known. Germline V CDR1 and CDR2: MNHEY, SVGAGI. The junction had 7 bases not matched to a gene; V was cut back by 7 bases and J by 7 bases. The CDR3 loop spans 13 amino acids. This sample was taken from a study of T cell responses to AZD1222 COVID-19 vaccine. Study-level points and caveats: Reportedly, close to half of spike-specific TCRs are directed against unmutated variant regions.

The protocol was immunoSEQ multiplex PCR, while the TCRdb copy is restricted to in-frame clones and leaves out a portion. The data hold about 130,000 clones, with approximately 86% observed a single time. Pooling of second doses given at about 4 or about 12 weeks was done. This TCR was sampled from an adult who received the AZD1222 COVID-19 vaccine. This sample comprised peripheral blood, obtained 28 days after the second AZD1222 dose. J is TRBJ2-1 and V is TRBV6-5; 7 nucleotides match TRBD2. The CDR3 DNA follows: TGTGCCAGCATCCCAGCGGGAAAGAATGAGCAGTTCTTC. This sequence encodes CASIPAGKNEQFF.